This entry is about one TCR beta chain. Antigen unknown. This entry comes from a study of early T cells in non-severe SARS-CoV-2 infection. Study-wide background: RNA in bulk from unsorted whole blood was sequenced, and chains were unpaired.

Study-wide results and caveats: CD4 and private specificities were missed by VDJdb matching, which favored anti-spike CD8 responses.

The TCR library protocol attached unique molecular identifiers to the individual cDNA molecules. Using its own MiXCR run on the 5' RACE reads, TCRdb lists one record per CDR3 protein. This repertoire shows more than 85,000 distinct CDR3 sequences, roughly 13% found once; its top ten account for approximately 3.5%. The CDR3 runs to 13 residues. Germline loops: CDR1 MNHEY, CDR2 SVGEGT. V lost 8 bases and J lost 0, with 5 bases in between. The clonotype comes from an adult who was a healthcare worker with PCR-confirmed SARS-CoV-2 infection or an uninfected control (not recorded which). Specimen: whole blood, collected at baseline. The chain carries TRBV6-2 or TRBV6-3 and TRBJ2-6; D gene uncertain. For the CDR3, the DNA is TGTGCCAGCGCGTTCTCTGGGGCCAACGTCCTGACTTTC. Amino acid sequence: CASAFSGANVLTF.